Listed below are T cell receptor beta chains from one sample, sequenced in a study of T cell repertoires in cytomegalovirus infection. TCRdb reanalysed the reads using MiXCR and keeps one entry per CDR3 protein. Of hundreds of thousands of distinct CDR3 sequences listed, around a third were seen once; the top ten hold roughly an eighth. The antigens these receptors bind are not known. The specimen comprised cultured CD8+ T cells from PBMCs, sampled from culture after CMV antigen stimulation. The receptors here all came from a human donor in good health (CMV status not recorded). Some clones in this sample may be carry-over from other donors' samples. Each CDR3 is given with its conserved first and last residue. Each record gives: clone size, J gene, CDR3 length, V gene, D gene, CDR3 DNA, CDR3 protein. A D gene is named only where the DNA matches it firmly. A row's size may be missing; if present it is once, few, many or a size class.

.,TRBJ2-1,13,TRBV6-6,.,TGTGCCAGCAGTTACTCGTACAGGGACGGGCAGTTCTTC,CASSYSYRDGQFF
.,TRBJ1-1,15,TRBV15,.,TGTGCCACCAGCAGAGATGGTAATCTGAAAACTGAAGCTTTCTTT,CATSRDGNLKTEAFF
.,TRBJ2-7,12,TRBV29-1,.,TGCAGCGTCGGCCCTGGTATGAACGAGCAGTACTTC,CSVGPGMNEQYF
few,TRBJ1-5,17,TRBV10-3,.,TGTGCCATCAGTGAAATTGAGGGGGGAATGGGCAATCAGCCCCAGCATTTT,CAISEIEGGMGNQPQHF
few,TRBJ2-3,16,TRBV12-3/TRBV12-4,.,TGTGCCAGCTGCCCCGCCGGGGGTATCCAATGGGATACGCAGTATTTT,CASCPAGGIQWDTQYF
few,TRBJ2-5,15,TRBV9,TRBD2,TGTGCCAGCAGTCTAGCGGGGGCGCGGAGGGAGACCCAGTACTTC,CASSLAGARRETQYF
.,TRBJ2-7,16,TRBV3-1,.,TGTGCCAGCAGCCTATTCCCTTTGGGGCCTACCTACGAGCAGTACTTC,CASSLFPLGPTYEQYF
once,TRBJ2-5,11,TRBV29-1,.,TGCAGCGTTGAAGTCGGACAGAAGCAGTACTTC,CSVEVGQKQYF
.,TRBJ2-2,12,TRBV15,TRBD2,TGTGCCACCCGGGGGGGAGGCGGGGAGCTGTTTTTT,CATRGGGGELFF
few,TRBJ1-2,13,TRBV2,.,TGTGCCGCAGCCTCAGGGGCCATTTATGGCTACACCTTC,CAAASGAIYGYTF
few,TRBJ2-1,18,TRBV5-5,.,TGTGCCAGCAGCGGGGGCCAGGGAGGGTGGGCCGAATACAATGAGCAGTTCTTC,CASSGGQGGWAEYNEQFF
.,TRBJ1-6,14,TRBV6-1,.,TGTGCCAGCAGTGAAGGGCCGGGCGTTTCACCCCTCCACTTT,CASSEGPGVSPLHF
.,TRBJ1-2,13,TRBV12-3/TRBV12-4,.,TGTGCCAGCAGTTTAGCCCACAGGGTTGACTACACCTTC,CASSLAHRVDYTF
few,TRBJ2-2,16,TRBV6-5,TRBD1,TGTGCCAGCAGTTACTCCCATACAGGGGGCCTCGGGGAGCTGTTTTTT,CASSYSHTGGLGELFF
many,TRBJ1-3,15,TRBV6-1,.,TGTGCCAGCAGTGGATACGGGCCTTCTGGAAACACCATATATTTT,CASSGYGPSGNTIYF
few,TRBJ2-7,15,TRBV18,.,TGTGCCAGCTCACCTACAATCGGCCGCCTCTACGAGCAGTACTTC,CASSPTIGRLYEQYF
.,TRBJ1-1,14,TRBV27,TRBD1,TGTGCCAGCAGTTGGGGACAGTCCCATACTGAAGCTTTCTTT,CASSWGQSHTEAFF
many,TRBJ2-5,13,TRBV10-3,.,TGTGCCTCCGGGGTCAGGGTTGGGGAGACCCAGTACTTC,CASGVRVGETQYF
few,TRBJ1-5,15,TRBV19,TRBD1,TGTGCCAGTAGGGCTCCCCCGGGACAGAATCAGCCCCAGCATTTT,CASRAPPGQNQPQHF
few,TRBJ1-3,15,TRBV20-1,.,TGCAGTGCTAGAGATTTTAGGGAATCTGGAAACACCATATATTTT,CSARDFRESGNTIYF
many,TRBJ2-7,13,TRBV7-2,.,TGTGCCAGCAGCATGGACCCACCAGACGAGCAGTACTTC,CASSMDPPDEQYF
many,TRBJ2-1,15,TRBV6-1,TRBD1,TGTGCCAGCAGTGGTCTTGGGACAGGGTCAAATGAGCAGTTCTTC,CASSGLGTGSNEQFF
few,TRBJ1-2,16,TRBV4-1,TRBD1,TGCGCCAGCAGCCAAGAGGCGCAGGGGGCAGGAGATGGCTACACCTTC,CASSQEAQGAGDGYTF
.,TRBJ2-7,14,TRBV19,TRBD2,TGTGCCAGTAGCGCCAGCGGGGCCTCCTACGAGCAGTACTTC,CASSASGASYEQYF
few,TRBJ1-2,18,TRBV7-2,.,TGTGCCAGCAGCTCATTTGCCGGTATACAGGGAACTAACTATGGCTACACCTTC,CASSSFAGIQGTNYGYTF
.,TRBJ2-3,14,TRBV27,TRBD2,TGTGCCAGCAGGCTAGCGGGGGGCACAGATACGCAGTATTTT,CASRLAGGTDTQYF
.,TRBJ2-2,16,TRBV28,.,TGTGCCAGCAGTTTTTTCGGGGCTTGGGCCACCGGGGAGCTGTTTTTT,CASSFFGAWATGELFF